A selection of T cell receptor beta chains follows, all from one sample in a study of cytomegalovirus exposure and HLA in healthy donors. Using immunoSEQ multiplex PCR, the repertoire was profiled, and TCRdb retains in-frame clones only, with some absent. The sample has 120,000 or so clones, about 85% seen once. The sequenced sample was PBMCs. All receptors derive from a man aged 45-60 years in good health and CMV-seronegative. Each CDR3 is given with its conserved first and last residue. The D gene is left open where the match is weak.

D gene	J gene	V gene	CDR3 protein	CDR3 DNA
TRBD2	TRBJ2-1	TRBV4-1	CASSQAPSGGYNEQFF	TGCGCCAGCAGCCAAGCCCCTAGCGGGGGGTACAATGAGCAGTTCTTC
-	TRBJ1-1	TRBV19	CASTLTGEGTEAFF	TGTGCCAGTACCCTAACCGGGGAGGGCACTGAAGCTTTCTTT
TRBD1	TRBJ1-5	TRBV5-8	CASSLDRGKQPQHF	TGTGCCAGCAGCTTGGACAGGGGGAAACAGCCCCAGCATTTT
-	TRBJ1-2	TRBV5-1	CASSPAGTRTVSGGYTF	TGCGCCAGCAGCCCTGCCGGGACACGAACTGTCTCGGGAGGCTACACCTTC
TRBD2	TRBJ2-5	TRBV29-1	CSVELGGEETQYF	TGCAGCGTCGAGCTTGGGGGGGAAGAGACCCAGTACTTC
-	TRBJ1-2	TRBV15	CATSREWGGLSYGYTF	TGTGCCACCAGCAGAGAGTGGGGGGGCCTTTCCTATGGCTACACCTTC
TRBD1	TRBJ1-5	TRBV12-5	CASGITDRGNQPQHF	TGTGCTAGTGGTATCACAGACAGGGGAAATCAGCCCCAGCATTTT
-	TRBJ2-2	TRBV28	CASSPPGLETTGELFF	TGTGCCAGCAGCCCGCCGGGACTCGAGACGACCGGGGAGCTGTTTTTT
TRBD1	TRBJ2-1	TRBV7-3	CASSSTGVGKNEQFF	TGTGCCAGCAGTTCCACAGGGGTTGGAAAAAATGAGCAGTTCTTC
TRBD1	TRBJ1-1	TRBV30	CAWSGQGDRGGTEAFF	TGTGCCTGGAGTGGACAGGGAGACAGGGGCGGCACTGAAGCTTTCTTT
TRBD1	TRBJ2-2	TRBV28	CASIPAPRTGKFTGELFF	TGTGCCAGCATCCCGGCCCCCAGGACAGGGAAGTTTACCGGGGAGCTGTTTTTT
-	TRBJ1-5	TRBV5-1	CASSPDSYSNQPQHF	TGCGCCAGCAGCCCTGACAGCTATAGCAATCAGCCCCAGCATTTT
TRBD2	TRBJ2-7	TRBV7-2	CASSFTSGSSYEQYF	TGTGCCAGCAGCTTCACTAGCGGGAGCTCCTACGAGCAGTACTTC